This T cell receptor (beta chain) was profiled in a study of control samples from healthy donors and cancer patients (dated by TCRdb to the early 2020s). Regarding this clone: The antigen it binds to is not known. No per-base quality is available; no much larger clone lies one base away.

Library preparation employed the immunoSEQ multiplex PCR assay. What TCRdb holds here is the immuneACCESS table cut down to in-frame rearrangements. Part of the clones is not present; checked against another copy, under half of the missing clones reflect an unresolved V gene, and the others are unexplained. Here the sample has 60,000 to 75,000 clones; about 92% occur a single time. The ten largest account for less than 6% of the sample. CDR1 is given as LGHNA and CDR2 as YNFKEQ, both from the germline V gene. Clipping removes 9 bases from V and 4 bases from J, with 6 as the unmatched junction base count. The CDR3 holds 13 amino acids from the cysteine to the phenylalanine. CDR3 DNA only is kept here, 39 bases in frame from base 1.

The sequence derives from a man in his fifties or sixties with colorectal cancer. The V and J genes are TRBV4-2 and TRBJ1-5, and 7 junctional nucleotides match TRBD1. Source material: PBMCs. The DNA sequence is as follows: TGTGCCAGTTCGCGGGACAGAAATCAGCCCCAGCATTTT. It codes for CASSRDRNQPQHF.